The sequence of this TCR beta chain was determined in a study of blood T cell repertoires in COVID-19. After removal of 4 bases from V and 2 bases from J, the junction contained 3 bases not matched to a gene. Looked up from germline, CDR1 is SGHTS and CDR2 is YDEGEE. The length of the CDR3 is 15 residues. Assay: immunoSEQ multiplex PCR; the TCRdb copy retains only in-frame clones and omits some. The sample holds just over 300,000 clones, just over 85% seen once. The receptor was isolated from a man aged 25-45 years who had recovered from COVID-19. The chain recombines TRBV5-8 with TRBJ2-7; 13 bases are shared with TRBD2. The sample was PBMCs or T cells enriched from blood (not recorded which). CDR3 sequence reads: CASSLGTSGTYEQYF. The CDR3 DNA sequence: TGTGCCAGCAGCCTAGGGACTAGCGGGACCTACGAGCAGTACTTC.